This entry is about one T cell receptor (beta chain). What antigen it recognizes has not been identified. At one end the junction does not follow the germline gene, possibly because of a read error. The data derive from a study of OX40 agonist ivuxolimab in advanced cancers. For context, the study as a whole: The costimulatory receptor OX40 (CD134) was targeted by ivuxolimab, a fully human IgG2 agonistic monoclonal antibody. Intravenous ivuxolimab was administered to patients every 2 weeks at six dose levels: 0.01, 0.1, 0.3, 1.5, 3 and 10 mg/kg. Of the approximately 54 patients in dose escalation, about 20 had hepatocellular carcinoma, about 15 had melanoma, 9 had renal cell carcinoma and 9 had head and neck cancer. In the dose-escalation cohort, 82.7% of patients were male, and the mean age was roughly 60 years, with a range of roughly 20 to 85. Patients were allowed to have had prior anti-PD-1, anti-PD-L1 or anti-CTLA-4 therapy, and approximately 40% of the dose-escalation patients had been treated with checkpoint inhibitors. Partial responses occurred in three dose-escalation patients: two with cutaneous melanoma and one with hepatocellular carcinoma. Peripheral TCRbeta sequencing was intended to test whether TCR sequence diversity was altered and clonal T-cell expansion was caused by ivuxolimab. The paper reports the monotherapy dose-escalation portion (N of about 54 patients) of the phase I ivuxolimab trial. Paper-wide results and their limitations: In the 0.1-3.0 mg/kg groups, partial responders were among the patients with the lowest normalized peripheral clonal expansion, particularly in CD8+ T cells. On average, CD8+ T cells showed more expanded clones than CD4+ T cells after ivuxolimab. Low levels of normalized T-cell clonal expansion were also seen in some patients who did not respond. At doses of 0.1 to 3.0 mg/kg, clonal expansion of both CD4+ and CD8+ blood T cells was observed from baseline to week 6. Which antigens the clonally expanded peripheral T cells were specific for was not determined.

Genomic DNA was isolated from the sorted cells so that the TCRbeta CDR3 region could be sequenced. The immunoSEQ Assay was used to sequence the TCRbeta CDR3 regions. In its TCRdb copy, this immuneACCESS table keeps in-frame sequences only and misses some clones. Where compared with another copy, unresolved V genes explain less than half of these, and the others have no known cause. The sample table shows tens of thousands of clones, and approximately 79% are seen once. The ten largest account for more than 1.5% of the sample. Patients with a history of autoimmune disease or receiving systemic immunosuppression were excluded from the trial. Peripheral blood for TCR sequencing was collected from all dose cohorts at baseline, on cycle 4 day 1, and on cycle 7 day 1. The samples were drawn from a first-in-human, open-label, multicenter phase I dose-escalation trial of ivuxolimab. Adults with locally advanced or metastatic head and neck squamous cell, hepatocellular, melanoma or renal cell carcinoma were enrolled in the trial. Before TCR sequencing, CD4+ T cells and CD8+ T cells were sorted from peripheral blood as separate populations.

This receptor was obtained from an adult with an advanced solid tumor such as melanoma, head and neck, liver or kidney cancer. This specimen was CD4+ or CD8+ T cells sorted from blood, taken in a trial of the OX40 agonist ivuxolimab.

The CDR3 loop reads CASHHQGPWDF. The nucleotide sequence reads as follows: TGCGCCAGCCACCACCAGGGGCCGTGGGACTTC. The chain uses TRBV10-2 and TRBJ2-7, with TRBD1 as a weak D call on 6 bases. CDR1 and CDR2 were assigned from the germline V gene as WSHSY and SAAADI. Taken from cysteine to phenylalanine, the CDR3 has 11 residues. The entry retains the CDR3 DNA only, 33 bases that are in frame from base 1.